The 20 T cell receptor beta chains reported below all come from one sample, sequenced in a study of early T cells in non-severe SARS-CoV-2 infection. TCRdb processed the 5' RACE reads anew with MiXCR; each CDR3 protein has one entry. In the table there are around 47,000 distinct CDR3 sequences, approximately 10% of which are singletons. The sequenced material came from whole blood. All receptors derive from an adult who was a healthcare worker with PCR-confirmed SARS-CoV-2 infection or an uninfected control (not recorded which).

This clonotype was picked up a small number of times. The rearrangement joins TRBV7-8 to TRBJ2-1, with 8 bases that match TRBD2. The CDR3 is 15 residues long. The germline V gene has CDR1 SGHVS and CDR2 FQNEAQ. Trimming at V came to 5 bases and at J to 3 bases, leaving 6 bases not matched to a gene. CDR3 region: CASSPLADRYNEQFF. For the CDR3, the DNA is TGTGCCAGCAGCCCACTAGCGGACCGCTACAATGAGCAGTTCTTC. Full variable domain (missing parts from reference TRBV7-8 and TRBJ2-1): GAGVSQSPRYKVAKRGQDVALRCDPISGHVSLFWYQQALGQGPEFLTYFQNEAQLDKSGLPSDRFFAERPEGSVSTLKIQRTQQEDSAVYLCASSPLADRYNEQFFGPGTRLTVL.

Here the CDR3 reads CASRPTSGFQSYEQYF. CDR3 DNA: TGTGCCAGCAGGCCCACTAGCGGGTTCCAATCCTACGAGCAGTACTTC. The chain couples TRBV2 to TRBJ2-7; TRBD2 agrees at 9 bases. Trimming took 6 bases from V and 1 from J; bases not matched to a gene: 10. CDR3 size: 16 residues. CDR1 SNHLY and CDR2 FYNNEI come from the germline V gene. Full variable domain (outside the CDR3, taken from reference TRBV2 and TRBJ2-7): EPEVTQTPSHQVTQMGQEVILRCVPISNHLYFYWYRQILGQKVEFLVSFYNNEISEKSEIFDDQFSVERPDGSNFTLKIRSTKLEDSAMYFCASRPTSGFQSYEQYFGPGTRLTVT.

This clonotype came up many times. This chain joins TRBV10-3 and TRBJ2-7; D may be TRBD1 (8 bases). In germline, CDR1 is ENHRY, CDR2 SYGVKD. The CDR3 runs to 15 residues. The V end was cut by 3 bases, the J end by 3 bases, with 15 bases between. CDR3 residues: CAISDNRGGIYEQYF. CDR3 DNA: TGTGCCATCAGTGATAACAGGGGGGGGATCTACGAGCAGTACTTC.

Only one count was recorded for this clonotype. Its ends do not fully match the called genes, so a read error is possible. The rearrangement links TRBV27 to TRBJ1-5; D is possibly TRBD1 (6 bases). This CDR3 contains 15 residues. The germline gives CDR1 MNHEY, CDR2 SMNVEV (reference sequence). CDR3 protein: CASSTTPGENQPQRF. CDR3 nucleotides: TGTGCCAGCAGTACAACTCCAGGGGAGAATCAGCCCCAGCGTTTT.

V gene TRBV7-3 combines with J gene TRBJ1-2, with 7 bases aligning to TRBD1. This CDR3 has 13 residues. Germline CDR1 reads SGHTA; CDR2 reads FQGTGA. Trimming cost V 3 bases and J 6 bases; bases outside gene matches: 4. As DNA, the CDR3 is TGTGCCAGCAGCTTCAGACAGGGAGATGGCTACACCTTC. Residues: CASSFRQGDGYTF.

The J gene is TRBJ2-3, the V gene TRBV6-5; 10 bases fit TRBD1. V lost 5 bases and J lost 3; bases outside the gene matches: 8. Germline CDR1 reads MNHEY; CDR2 reads SVGAGI. CDR3 length: 16 residues. The CDR3 is CASSLVGTGATDTQYF. The CDR3 DNA reads as TGTGCCAGCAGTCTGGTCGGGACAGGGGCGACAGATACGCAGTATTTT.

This clonotype has at least ten counts. This sequence joins TRBV7-9 and TRBJ2-1; 7 nucleotides agree with TRBD2. The V gene's germline CDR1 is SEHNR and CDR2 FQNEAQ (reference sequence). The CDR3 consists of 16 residues. The V gene end was trimmed by 3 bases and the J gene end by 0 bases; junction bases not matched to a gene: 5. Here the CDR3 reads CASSFGTILSYNEQFF. In nucleotides, the CDR3 is TGTGCCAGCAGCTTCGGGACTATCCTCTCCTACAATGAGCAGTTCTTC.

The chain employs TRBV28 and TRBJ1-5; TRBD1 is a possible D gene (5 bases). The CDR3 spans 12 residues. Trimming cost V 7 bases and J 6 bases, with 10 bases left between them. Germline lookup yields CDR1 MDHEN and CDR2 SYDVKM. The CDR3, as DNA: TGTGCCAGCATCTCAGGGCTTCAGCCCCAGCATTTT. Its protein is CASISGLQPQHF.

In its sample, this clonotype was seen a few times. This chain connects TRBV12-3 or TRBV12-4 to TRBJ1-1; the D is unclear. V dropped 1 base and J dropped 7 bases, with 10 bases sitting between them. This CDR3 has 13 residues. The CDR3, as DNA: TGTGCCAGCAGTTTAGTAGAACAGTATGAAGCTTTCTTT. This codes for CASSLVEQYEAFF.

The chain joins TRBV24-1 to TRBJ2-1; TRBD2 matches at 7 bases. The germline V gene has CDR1 KGHDR and CDR2 SFDVKD. The CDR3 is 15 amino acids. The V gene end was trimmed by 7 bases and the J gene end by 3 bases; junction bases not matched to a gene: 8. The CDR3 DNA is TGTGCCACCAGCTCAACTAGCGAGCACTACAATGAGCAGTTCTTC. Translation gives CATSSTSEHYNEQFF.

This clonotype was detected ten times or more. This chain links TRBV20-1 with TRBJ1-1; possibly TRBD1 for D (5 bases). With 5 bases removed from V and 5 bases from J, the gap between germline ends came to 15 bases. The CDR3 extends over 13 amino acids. From germline, CDR1 is DFQATT and CDR2 SNEGSKA (reference sequence). DNA for the CDR3: TGCAGTGCTCGGGCCGATGGGGGGACTGAAGCTTTCTTT. Translated, it gives CSARADGGTEAFF.

This chain links TRBV6-2 or TRBV6-3 with TRBJ1-1; no clear D gene. The CDR3 is 13 amino acids. The germline gives CDR1 MNHEY, CDR2 SVGEGT. Trimming cost V 5 bases and J 6 bases, with 13 bases left between them. CDR3 loop: CASSQVRSAEAFF. The CDR3 DNA reads TGTGCCAGCAGTCAGGTTCGGAGCGCTGAAGCTTTCTTT.

The V gene is TRBV25-1, the J gene TRBJ2-5; D is undetermined. Germline CDR1 and CDR2: MGHDK and SYGVNS. The CDR3 consists of 13 residues. V was cut by 3 bases and J by 0 bases, with 5 bases left in between. CDR3 sequence: CASSDPDQETQYF. In DNA form, the CDR3 reads TGTGCCAGCAGTGATCCAGACCAAGAGACCCAGTACTTC.

This clonotype was observed a few times. Because the CDR3's place on the DNA is in doubt, the DNA is left out and the CDR3 is given as listed by TCRdb. The genes are TRBV7-9 and TRBJ1-1; the table's TRBD1 call for D was not verified on the DNA. From its first to its last residue, the CDR3 has 18 amino acids. CDR1 is SEHNR, CDR2 FQNEAQ, per germline (reference sequence). The CDR3 loop reads CASSSSTLDSNLNTEAFF.

This clonotype was picked up a small number of times. This chain joins TRBV7-9 and TRBJ2-3, with D perhaps assigned TRBD1 or TRBD2 (5 bases each). Germline CDR1 and CDR2: SEHNR and FQNEAQ (reference sequence). This CDR3 is built from 14 residues. V lost 4 bases and J 4 bases, leaving 12 bases between the germline ends. The CDR3 reads CASSSGPMADTQYF. In nucleotides, the CDR3 is TGTGCCAGCAGCTCGGGACCTATGGCAGATACGCAGTATTTT. Using reference TRBV7-9 and TRBJ2-3 for the parts outside the CDR3, the full variable domain is DTGVSQNPRHKITKRGQNVTFRCDPISEHNRLYWYRQTLGQGPEFLTYFQNEAQLEKSRLLSDRFSAERPKGSFSTLEIQRTEQGDSAMYLCASSSGPMADTQYFGPGTRLTVL.

The rearrangement uses TRBV2 and TRBJ2-2, with 12 bases identical to TRBD2. This CDR3 region has 16 residues. V gave up 3 bases and J gave up 5 bases; unmatched junction bases: 4. Germline V gives CDR1 SNHLY, CDR2 FYNNEI. The CDR3 bases are TGTGCCAGCAGTGATCGACTAGCGGGGGTGACCGGGGAGCTGTTTTTT. Translating gives CASSDRLAGVTGELFF.

This clonotype ranks as medium-sized. V gene TRBV7-2 combines with J gene TRBJ2-5; 9 bases fit TRBD2. This CDR3 spans 16 amino acids. V was clipped by 1 base and J by 4 bases; unmatched bases: 7. Looked up from germline, CDR1 is SGHTA and CDR2 is FQGNSA. DNA for the CDR3: TGTGCCAGCAGCTTAGGGTCGCAAGCGGGAGGAGAGACCCAGTACTTC. This codes for CASSLGSQAGGETQYF.

This clonotype was observed a few times. The chain joins TRBV7-6 to TRBJ2-7; D may match TRBD1 or TRBD2 (5 bases each). CDR1 is SGHVS and CDR2 is FNYEAQ in the germline V gene. The length of the CDR3 is 16 residues. Deletions cut 2 bases from V and 0 bases from J, with 14 bases between. CDR3 sequence: CASSLNYGASSYEQYF. CDR3 coding DNA: TGTGCCAGCAGCTTAAACTACGGGGCGTCCTCCTACGAGCAGTACTTC. Together with reference TRBV7-6 and TRBJ2-7, the CDR3 gives the full variable domain: GAGVSQSPRYKVTKRGQDVALRCDPISGHVSLYWYRQALGQGPEFLTYFNYEAQQDKSGLPNDRFSAERPEGSISTLTIQRTEQRDSAMYRCASSLNYGASSYEQYFGPGTRLTVT.

At least ten counts were recorded for this clonotype. The rearrangement joins TRBV13 to TRBJ1-1; possibly TRBD1 for D (5 bases). The CDR3 length is 16 residues. Germline CDR1 PRHDT, CDR2 FYEKMQ (reference sequence). The ends were cut back, 6 bases at V and 0 bases at J, with 17 bases in the middle. The chain's CDR3 is CASRRNPGRMNTEAFF. The DNA of the CDR3 is TGTGCCAGCAGGCGCAATCCGGGACGGATGAACACTGAAGCTTTCTTT.

This clonotype showed up many times. The chain couples TRBV11-2 to TRBJ1-6; TRBD1 is a possible D gene (6 bases). The CDR3 has 14 residues. Germline assignment: CDR1 SGHAT and CDR2 FQNNGV. The V gene lost 6 bases and the J gene lost 10 bases, with 16 bases spanning the gap. This CDR3 is CASRDRDTKSPLHF. CDR3 DNA sequence: TGTGCCAGCAGGGACCGGGACACTAAATCACCCCTCCACTTT.